The clone carrying this T cell receptor beta chain was observed a handful of times. Its antigen is not identified. Looked up from germline, CDR1 is MNHEY and CDR2 is SVGAGI. CDR3 length: 18 residues. V was pared by 2 bases and J by 0 bases, with 19 bases between. This sample was taken from a study of T cell repertoires in cytomegalovirus infection. For the study at large: Researchers turned to recently identified HLA-C-restricted CMV epitopes as well as well-studied HLA-B-restricted ones. Notes on the study in general: People with CMV and the relevant HLA were identified by cumulative public TCR beta family frequency. There were HLA-C-restricted CMV-specific TCR beta clonotypes dominating the ex vivo response.

TCRdb passed the reads through MiXCR, listing each CDR3 protein once. The top ten clones hold roughly an eighth of a sample with approximately 1,000,000 distinct CDR3 sequences, approximately 32% of them seen once. This sequence originates from a human donor in good health (CMV status not recorded). Some clones in this sample may be carry-over from other donors' samples. Sequences were derived from cultured CD8+ T cells from PBMCs, sampled from culture after CMV antigen stimulation. The genes are TRBV6-5 and TRBJ2-5, with D tentatively TRBD2 (7 bases). CDR3 nucleotide sequence: TGTGCCAGCAGTTACCGAGGGGGGGACACACCTTACCAAGAGACCCAGTACTTC. Translating gives CASSYRGGDTPYQETQYF.